Sequencing of this T cell receptor beta chain was carried out in a study of cytomegalovirus exposure and HLA in healthy donors. This CDR3 spans 16 amino acids. CDR1 and CDR2 from the germline V gene are MGHRA and YSYEKL. Primers for the PCR totalled 60 Vbeta and 13 Jbeta. TCRdb keeps only in-frame clones here, not all; method: immunoSEQ multiplex PCR. Of over 75,000 clones in the sample, 64% were seen once. To note about this clone: The junction departs from germline at one end; a sequencing error may be responsible.

Input material: PBMCs. This TCR was sampled from a human donor in good health. The chain has TRBV4-1 and TRBJ2-2; perhaps TRBD2 as D (6 bases). This chain's CDR3 is CASSQEEGANTGELFF. CDR3 nucleotide sequence: TGCGCCAGCAGCCAAGAGGAGGGCGCGAATACCGGGGAGCTGTTTTTT.